This T cell receptor beta chain derives from a study of T cells after yellow fever vaccination. General observations from the study: Clonotype sharing between CD4 and CD8 compartments was small.

There are 10 residues in the CDR3. Looked up from germline, CDR1 is SQVTM and CDR2 is ANQGSEA. V was pared by 5 bases and J by 3 bases, with 4 bases between. This clonotype was counted a few times. The antigen remains unidentified. MiXCR was run by TCRdb on the 5' RACE reads, yielding one entry per CDR3 protein. The sample yields hundreds of thousands of distinct CDR3 sequences, around a tenth seen once. The sample consisted of PBMCs, taken on the day of the first yellow fever vaccination. The sequence came from a man aged 18 to 30 who received the YFV17D yellow fever vaccine. The J gene is TRBJ1-1, the V gene TRBV29-1; D is uncertain. Here the CDR3 DNA reads TGCAGCGTTTGGGACACTGAAGCTTTCTTT. Amino acids: CSVWDTEAFF.